This T cell receptor beta chain came from a study of blood T cell repertoires in COVID-19. Study-level background: Some COVID-19 samples were acute and others convalescent; all came from the United States, Italy and Spain.

The CDR3 loop spans 16 amino acids. Germline loops: CDR1 SGHTA, CDR2 FQGNSA. Deletions cut 5 bases from V and 6 bases from J, with 20 bases between. Generated by immunoSEQ multiplex PCR, the TCRdb table keeps only in-frame clones and is missing some. The table records just over 650,000 clones, about nine tenths of them present only once. The clonotype was recovered from a woman aged 18-29 years with acute or convalescent COVID-19. The chain carries TRBV7-2 and TRBJ1-3, with D possibly matching TRBD1 (6 bases). Input material: peripheral blood. CDR3 DNA: TGTGCCAGCAGCCCCGTCGGGACAAAAAGTCAAAACACCATATATTTT. This gives the protein CASSPVGTKSQNTIYF.